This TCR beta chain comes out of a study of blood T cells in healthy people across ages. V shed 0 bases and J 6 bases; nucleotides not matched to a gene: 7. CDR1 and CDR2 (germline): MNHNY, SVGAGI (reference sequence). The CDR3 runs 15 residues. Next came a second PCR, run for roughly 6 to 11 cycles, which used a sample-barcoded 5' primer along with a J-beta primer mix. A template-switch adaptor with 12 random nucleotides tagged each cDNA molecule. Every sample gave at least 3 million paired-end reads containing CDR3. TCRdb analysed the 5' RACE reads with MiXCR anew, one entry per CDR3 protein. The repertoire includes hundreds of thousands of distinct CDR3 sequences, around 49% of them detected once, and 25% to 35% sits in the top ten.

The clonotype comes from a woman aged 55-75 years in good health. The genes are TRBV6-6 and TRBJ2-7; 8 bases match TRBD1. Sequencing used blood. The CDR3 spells CASSYSGQGYGEQYF. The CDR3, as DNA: TGTGCCAGCAGTTACTCAGGACAGGGTTATGGCGAGCAGTACTTC.